A selection of T cell receptor beta chains follows, all from one sample in a study of human T cells and chemical hapten exposure. TCRdb itself ran the RACE reads through MiXCR, one entry per CDR3 protein. The data show 65,000 to 100,000 distinct CDR3 sequences, with 6.5% to 8% seen just once and 1% to 1.5% held by the top ten. The specimen was whole blood, collected in connection with sensitization to the hapten diphenylcyclopropenone (DPC). The origin of the receptors is a woman between 25 and 40 years old with alopecia areata. Some clones in this sample may be carry-over from other donors' samples. Both conserved end residues are part of each CDR3.

v_gene | CDR3aa
TRBV12-3/TRBV12-4 | CASSESGTSDEQYF
TRBV7-8 | CASSFMALFSGANVLTF
TRBV7-3 | CASSPKTGLEQYF
TRBV30 | CAWTPGGIDGYTF
TRBV7-2 | CASSLGLAGLIRTDTQYF
TRBV6-2/TRBV6-3 | CASRADRVLEFF
TRBV13 | CASSPPTGNTIYF
TRBV14 | CASSQDTSPDRYTGELFF
TRBV5-1 | CASSFQGGRANTEAFF
TRBV10-2 | CASSDGSGGPNTGELFF
TRBV7-6 | CASSLPGQGIATNEKLFF
TRBV29-1 | CSVYGGSNEKLFF
TRBV30 | CACGTSAETQYF
TRBV27 | CASRGLMNTEAFF
TRBV10-3 | CAISEQSTDTQYF
TRBV12-3/TRBV12-4 | CASTRRGRTFSYNSPLHF
TRBV29-1 | CSANSGGGDEQFF
TRBV20-1 | CSASIVAGGEETQYF
TRBV6-1 | CAGRVSYNSPLHF
TRBV14 | CASRPAWGSGGALEQFF
TRBV7-9 | CASSRTGLLAKNIQYF
TRBV2 | CASSAEQGSNQPQHF
TRBV20-1 | CSARGAARGVTDTQYF
TRBV6-5 | CASSLTGNYEQYF
TRBV28 | CASYRGDLGDSPLHF
TRBV20-1 | CSARATGLRSPLHF
TRBV6-1 | CASSVPRGGPYGYTF
TRBV7-9 | CASSSSTSFVTQYF
TRBV7-9 | CASSLVGGAGFEQYF
TRBV18 | CASSLTGQQGNSPLHF
TRBV5-1 | CASSWERQVGEQFF
TRBV12-3/TRBV12-4 | CASSFGNQPQHF
TRBV18 | CASSRQGPGNQPQHF
TRBV5-1 | CASSLGTGKETQYF
TRBV19 | CASSMERRMNTEAFF
TRBV20-1 | CSALGRGLNTEAFF
TRBV3-1 | CASSQTPSGVAGELFF
TRBV7-2 | CASSLDKRGDYEQYF
TRBV2 | CASSDRGYNSPLHF
TRBV5-1 | CASSWDRVSVTDTQYF
TRBV6-1 | CASSEMGIGNSPLHF
TRBV5-4 | CASSLRKNTEAFF